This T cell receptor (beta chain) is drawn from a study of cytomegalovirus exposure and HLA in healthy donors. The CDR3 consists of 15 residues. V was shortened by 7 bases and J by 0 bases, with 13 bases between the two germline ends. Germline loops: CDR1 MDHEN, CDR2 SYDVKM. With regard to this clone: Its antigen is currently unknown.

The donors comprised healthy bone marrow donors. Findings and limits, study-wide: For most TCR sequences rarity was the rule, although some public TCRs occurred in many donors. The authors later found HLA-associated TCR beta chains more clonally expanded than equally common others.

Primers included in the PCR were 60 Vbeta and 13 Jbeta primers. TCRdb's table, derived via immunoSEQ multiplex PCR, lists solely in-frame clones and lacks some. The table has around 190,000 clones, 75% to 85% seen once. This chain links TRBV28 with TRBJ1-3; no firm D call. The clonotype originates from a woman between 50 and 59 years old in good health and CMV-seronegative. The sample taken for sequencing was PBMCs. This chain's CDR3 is CASTAFGISGNTIYF. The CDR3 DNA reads TGTGCCAGCACCGCTTTCGGGATCTCTGGAAACACCATATATTTT.